These 2 T cell receptor beta chains were sequenced from one sample in a study of T cells in Graves' hyperthyroidism and ophthalmopathy. Using RNA transcripts as the source, TCR beta CDR3 regions were amplified. The HTBI primer set was used in a first-round RT-PCR of the TCR CDR3. Each CDR3 protein is one row after TCRdb ran MiXCR on the multiplex PCR reads. The sample lists about 690,000 distinct CDR3 sequences, roughly 17% occurring once. The sequencing input was blood. These receptors all stem from a man over 45 with Graves' hyperthyroidism.

This clonotype was seen more than once but under ten times. The rearrangement joins TRBV20-1 to TRBJ2-1; 8 bases match TRBD2. Losses at the gene ends were 0 bases for V and 2 bases for J; bases not matched to a gene: 6. CDR1 is DFQATT and CDR2 is SNEGSKA in the germline V gene (reference sequence). The CDR3 has 16 amino acids. CDR3 sequence (DNA): TGCAGTGCTAGAGATAGGGCGGGAGGCCCCTACAATGAGCAGTTCTTC. Protein: CSARDRAGGPYNEQFF.

This clonotype was observed a single time. The chain uses TRBV19 and TRBJ1-5, with D possibly TRBD1 on 6 matching bases. The CDR3 length is 18 residues. Germline CDR1 is LNHDA and CDR2 is SQIVND (reference sequence). V was shortened by 5 bases and J by 0 bases, with 20 bases between the two germline ends. The DNA of the CDR3 is TGTGCCAGTAGTCCCCGGAGGGGGGCGAGTTATAGCAATCAGCCCCAGCATTTT. Its protein is CASSPRRGASYSNQPQHF.